A selection of T cell receptor beta chains follows, all from one sample in a study of T cells of healthy individuals. One entry per CDR3 protein results from TCRdb running MiXCR on the 5' RACE reads. The sample contains approximately 100,000 distinct CDR3 sequences, roughly 15% of which appear only once. The source is a human donor in good health. Both conserved end residues are part of each CDR3. The D gene is left open where the match is weak.

>.|TRBV10-3|TRBJ1-1
CAISAGRGVAFF
>TRBD2|TRBV7-8|TRBJ2-3
CASSPGGRTDTQYF
>.|TRBV20-1|TRBJ2-2
CSARNLRGSTGELFF
>.|TRBV4-2|TRBJ2-2
CASSQDRQNTGELFF
>TRBD2|TRBV28|TRBJ2-7
CATGLAGSAHGQYF
>.|TRBV2|TRBJ2-1
CASTVPGEQFF
>.|TRBV19|TRBJ1-5
CASSPDRTNQTQHF
>.|TRBV18|TRBJ1-1
CASSPEMNTEAFF
>.|TRBV29-1|TRBJ2-1
CSGRQGSSYNEQFF
>TRBD1|TRBV6-6|TRBJ2-7
CASSYGTGGGGEQYF
>.|TRBV6-5|TRBJ1-1
CASTGTANTEAFF
>.|TRBV6-5|TRBJ2-2
CASSYSMTGPGELFF
>TRBD2|TRBV4-1|TRBJ2-5
CASSLTAGGHKETQYF
>.|TRBV27|TRBJ2-3
CASSFGVVRHTQYF
>.|TRBV7-2|TRBJ1-2
CASSWLQGGYTF
>TRBD2|TRBV29-1|TRBJ2-1
CSVELAVATGEQFF
>.|TRBV20-1|TRBJ2-4
CSAITGRYSKNIQYF
>TRBD2|TRBV11-2|TRBJ2-2
CASSFRASGTGELFF
>TRBD2|TRBV28|TRBJ2-5
CASTPGPRTSGRYAQYF
>TRBD2|TRBV12-3/TRBV12-4|TRBJ2-5
CASTTTGTSGGMETQYF
>.|TRBV29-1|TRBJ2-3
CSVEDPSGTDTQYF
>.|TRBV15|TRBJ2-2
CATRGAANTGELFF
>.|TRBV10-3|TRBJ2-5
CAIMQKETQYF